This TCR beta chain appears in the sequencing data of a study of Graves' ophthalmopathy and Graves' hyperthyroidism. Scientists amplified the TCR beta CDR3 regions from RNA transcripts. An opening RT-PCR round employed HTBI primers and preceded a second-round multiplex PCR. MiXCR, applied by TCRdb to the multiplex PCR reads, yields one record per CDR3 protein. Here the sample spans some 750,000 distinct CDR3 sequences, roughly two fifths being singletons. CDR3 size: 12 residues. V lost 4 bases, J lost 10 bases, and 11 bases lay in between. In germline, CDR1 is LNHDA, CDR2 SQIVND (reference sequence). This clonotype was seen only once. One base away lies a much larger clone, so this may be a sequencing read error.

This sequence joins TRBV19 and TRBJ1-5, with D hard to call. This receptor was identified in an adult man with Graves' ophthalmopathy. The sequenced sample was peripheral blood. CDR3 amino acids: CASSTANGPQHF. The CDR3, as DNA: TGTGCCAGTAGTACAGCGAACGGACCCCAGCATTTT.